A selection of T cell receptor beta chains follows, all from one sample in a study of cytomegalovirus exposure and HLA in healthy donors. Sequenced by immunoSEQ multiplex PCR; TCRdb stores in-frame clones only, minus some. The sample has 120,000 or so clones, roughly 80% seen once. Specimen: PBMCs. These receptors were collected from a man in his thirties or forties in good health and CMV-seronegative. Each CDR3 is given with its conserved first and last residue. Each record gives: D gene, clone size, V gene, J gene, CDR3 protein, CDR3 DNA. The D gene is left open where the match is weak. Clone size is shown for a subset of rows, as once, few, many or a class of expanded clone.

TRBD1	-	TRBV6-1	TRBJ2-5	CASSVLGQAPLETQYF	TGTGCCAGCAGTGTTCTCGGACAGGCCCCTCTAGAGACCCAGTACTTC
-	-	TRBV12-5	TRBJ2-5	CASGETLPATQYF	TGTGCTAGTGGGGAGACTCTGCCTGCGACCCAGTACTTC
-	-	TRBV9	TRBJ1-4	CASSLTGEKLFF	TGTGCCAGCAGCTTAACGGGGGAAAAACTGTTTTTT
TRBD1	-	TRBV7-9	TRBJ2-5	CASSFTGDGGTQYF	TGTGCCAGCAGCTTTACAGGGGACGGAGGGACCCAGTACTTC
-	-	TRBV2	TRBJ2-7	CASSELVASGEQYF	TGTGCCAGCAGTGAATTGGTGGCCAGTGGCGAGCAGTACTTC
-	-	TRBV9	TRBJ1-5	CASSVGPRPGDQPQHF	TGTGCCAGCAGCGTAGGCCCCCGGCCGGGGGATCAGCCCCAGCATTTT
-	-	TRBV6-5	TRBJ2-5	CASSFAGREETQYF	TGTGCCAGCAGTTTCGCGGGCCGGGAAGAGACCCAGTACTTC
-	-	TRBV7-9	TRBJ1-5	CSSSSQGYNQPQHF	TGTTCCAGCAGCTCCCAGGGTTACAATCAGCCCCAGCATTTT
-	few	TRBV6-5	TRBJ2-2	CASSQTHPNTGELFF	TGTGCCAGCAGTCAAACACACCCGAACACCGGGGAGCTGTTTTTT
TRBD2	-	TRBV20-1	TRBJ2-7	CSAGEGNEQYF	TGCAGTGCCGGGGAGGGGAACGAGCAGTACTTC
-	-	TRBV19	TRBJ2-4	CASSTFGGLAKNIQYF	TGTGCCAGTAGTACCTTTGGGGGACTAGCCAAAAACATTCAGTACTTC
-	-	TRBV7-9	TRBJ2-3	CASSILSGGSTDTQYF	TGTGCCAGCAGCATCCTTTCCGGCGGATCCACAGATACGCAGTATTTT
TRBD2	-	TRBV4-1	TRBJ2-7	CASSWGLAENYEQYF	TGCGCCAGCAGTTGGGGACTAGCGGAAAACTACGAGCAGTACTTC
TRBD1	-	TRBV5-1	TRBJ1-1	CASSFEDRVNTEAFF	TGCGCCAGCAGCTTCGAGGACAGGGTCAACACTGAAGCTTTCTTT
-	-	TRBV7-9	TRBJ2-1	CASRQVSSYNEQFF	TGTGCCAGCAGGCAGGTTTCATCCTACAATGAGCAGTTCTTC
TRBD1	-	TRBV5-5	TRBJ1-1	CASSLGAGGPEAFF	TGTGCCAGCAGCTTGGGTGCAGGGGGCCCTGAAGCTTTCTTT
-	-	TRBV5-1	TRBJ1-2	CASSLEQGESGYPF	TGCGCCAGCAGCTTGGAACAGGGTGAATCGGGCTACCCCTTC
TRBD1	few	TRBV29-1	TRBJ2-7	CSVVAGGYEQYF	TGCAGCGTTGTGGCAGGGGGCTACGAGCAGTACTTC
-	few	TRBV7-9	TRBJ1-1	CASSLRGLEAFF	TGTGCCAGCAGCTTACGGGGTCTCGAAGCTTTCTTT
TRBD1	-	TRBV5-1	TRBJ2-1	CASGPRLLGQGHNEQFF	TGCGCCAGCGGACCCCGACTCCTGGGACAGGGGCACAATGAGCAGTTCTTC
TRBD2	once	TRBV19	TRBJ2-5	CASSSGGETQYF	TGTGCCAGTAGTTCGGGGGGAGAGACCCAGTACTTC
TRBD2	-	TRBV18	TRBJ2-3	CASSPGLGTDTQYF	TGTGCCAGCTCACCTGGACTAGGAACAGATACGCAGTATTTT
-	-	TRBV4-2	TRBJ2-2	CASSPTSGNTGELFF	TGTGCCAGCAGCCCTACAAGCGGGAACACCGGGGAGCTGTTTTTT
TRBD2	-	TRBV27	TRBJ2-7	CASSVRPGLDSYEQYF	TGTGCCAGCAGTGTAAGGCCGGGACTAGACTCCTACGAGCAGTACTTC
-	-	TRBV27	TRBJ1-1	CASSLEGATEAFF	TGTGCCAGCAGTTTGGAAGGGGCCACTGAAGCTTTCTTT
-	-	TRBV9	TRBJ2-7	CASSVAVSYEQYF	TGTGCCAGCAGCGTAGCGGTGTCCTACGAGCAGTACTTC
TRBD1	-	TRBV18	TRBJ2-1	CASSPPGGQDTILVYNEQFF	TGTGCCAGCTCACCACCGGGGGGACAGGATACAATTTTGGTCTACAATGAGCAGTTCTTC
TRBD1	-	TRBV5-1	TRBJ2-1	CASSGGQGAIEQFF	TGCGCCAGCAGCGGAGGACAGGGGGCCATTGAGCAGTTCTTC
TRBD2	-	TRBV28	TRBJ2-1	CASSLGPRLAGAHEQFF	TGTGCCAGCAGTTTAGGGCCGAGACTAGCGGGAGCCCATGAGCAGTTCTTC
-	once	TRBV28	TRBJ2-1	CASSLFASQAYNEQFF	TGTGCCAGCAGTTTATTCGCAAGTCAGGCCTACAATGAGCAGTTCTTC
-	-	TRBV27	TRBJ1-4	CASSNGQGPFLGEKLFF	TGTGCCAGCAGTAACGGGCAGGGTCCCTTCTTAGGTGAAAAACTGTTTTTT
TRBD1	-	TRBV2	TRBJ2-7	CASTTPDRGCHLYF	TGTGCCAGCACCACCCCGGACAGGGGTTGCCATCTGTACTTC
-	-	TRBV11-2	TRBJ1-5	CASSLSSQQPQHF	TGTGCCAGCAGCTTGTCCTCACAGCAGCCCCAGCATTTT
TRBD2	-	TRBV10-2	TRBJ2-7	CASSPGLAENYEQYF	TGCGCCAGCAGCCCGGGACTAGCGGAAAACTACGAGCAGTACTTC
-	-	TRBV7-6	TRBJ2-5	CASSAGGGVRETQYF	TGTGCCAGCAGCGCCGGCGGCGGGGTTAGAGAGACCCAGTACTTC
-	once	TRBV5-6	TRBJ2-3	CASSLSVVRSTDTQYF	TGTGCCAGCAGCTTGTCGGTGGTCAGGAGCACAGATACGCAGTATTTT
TRBD2	-	TRBV13	TRBJ2-7	CASSLGLSSGGTYEQYF	TGTGCCAGCAGCTTAGGCCTGTCGAGCGGGGGGACCTACGAGCAGTACTTC
-	-	TRBV10-3	TRBJ2-3	CAINSGSSGTDTQYF	TGTGCCATCAATTCGGGGAGCTCTGGGACAGATACGCAGTATTTT
TRBD2	-	TRBV4-2	TRBJ2-5	CASSQASASGSGETQYF	TGTGCCAGCAGCCAAGCGTCGGCTAGCGGGTCCGGCGAGACCCAGTACTTC
TRBD2	-	TRBV5-8	TRBJ2-1	CASSFELAGSQFF	TGTGCCAGCAGCTTCGAACTAGCGGGATCCCAGTTCTTC
TRBD1	-	TRBV5-1	TRBJ1-4	CASKGQGAKNEKLFF	TGCGCCAGCAAGGGACAGGGGGCGAAGAATGAAAAACTGTTTTTT
TRBD1	-	TRBV5-4	TRBJ1-4	CASSPGQLSNEKLFF	TGTGCCAGCAGCCCGGGACAGTTAAGTAATGAAAAACTGTTTTTT
-	-	TRBV30	TRBJ2-1	CAWTPGGATYNEQFF	TGTGCCTGGACCCCTGGTGGGGCTACCTACAATGAGCAGTTCTTC
TRBD2	few	TRBV7-9	TRBJ2-7	CASSLGPGGQNEQYF	TGTGCCAGCAGCTTAGGACCGGGAGGGCAAAACGAGCAGTACTTC
TRBD1	-	TRBV6-1	TRBJ2-7	CASSEPDRGSYEQYF	TGTGCCAGCAGCGAACCGGACAGGGGTTCCTACGAGCAGTACTTC